The rows below give T cell receptor beta chains drawn from one sample of a study of Tregs in tolerant kidney transplant recipients. Libraries were prepared by immunoSEQ multiplex PCR; TCRdb keeps only in-frame clonotypes and omits some of them. The table has around 70,000 clones, 80% to 95% seen once. Sequencing was performed on CD8+ T cells from blood, taken before the transplant. The receptors shown here come from a human donor who received a combined kidney and bone marrow transplant. Both conserved end residues are part of each CDR3. D genes are given only for firm matches. Size values are once, few and many counts, or a class for expanded clones, and some rows have none.

J gene: TRBJ2-7; clone size: NA; V gene: TRBV9; CDR3 length: 14; D gene: TRBD2; CDR3 DNA: TGTGCCAGCAGCCTTACTAGCGGCTCCTACGAGCAGTACTTC; CDR3 protein: CASSLTSGSYEQYF
J gene: TRBJ2-2; clone size: NA; V gene: TRBV4-3; CDR3 length: 18; D gene: TRBD2; CDR3 DNA: TGCGCCAGCAGCCAAGCTAGCGGGAGAAGCGTGGGCACCGGGGAGCTGTTTTTT; CDR3 protein: CASSQASGRSVGTGELFF
J gene: TRBJ2-1; clone size: NA; V gene: TRBV14; CDR3 length: 16; D gene: TRBD1; CDR3 DNA: TGTGCCAGCAGCCTTGCTGGACAGGGAAGGTACAATGAGCAGTTCTTC; CDR3 protein: CASSLAGQGRYNEQFF
J gene: TRBJ1-1; clone size: NA; V gene: TRBV4-1; CDR3 length: 11; D gene: NA; CDR3 DNA: TGCGCCAGCAGCCAAGCCGGTGAAGCTTTCTTT; CDR3 protein: CASSQAGEAFF
J gene: TRBJ1-2; clone size: NA; V gene: TRBV2; CDR3 length: 11; D gene: NA; CDR3 DNA: TGTGCCAGCGGGACTCCATATGGCTACACCTTC; CDR3 protein: CASGTPYGYTF
J gene: TRBJ1-2; clone size: NA; V gene: TRBV19; CDR3 length: 13; D gene: NA; CDR3 DNA: TGTGCCAGTAGTATTTTCCTCAACTATGGCTACACCTTC; CDR3 protein: CASSIFLNYGYTF
J gene: TRBJ2-7; clone size: once; V gene: TRBV28; CDR3 length: 15; D gene: TRBD2; CDR3 DNA: TGTGCCAGCAGGGGCCTCAGGGAGGGATTTAACGAGCAGTACTTC; CDR3 protein: CASRGLREGFNEQYF
J gene: TRBJ1-1; clone size: NA; V gene: TRBV4-3; CDR3 length: 12; D gene: NA; CDR3 DNA: TGCGCCAGCAGAACACCGAACACTGAAGCTTTCTTT; CDR3 protein: CASRTPNTEAFF
J gene: TRBJ2-3; clone size: NA; V gene: TRBV28; CDR3 length: 15; D gene: TRBD2; CDR3 DNA: TGTGCCAGCAGTTTACTAGCGGGGGTGGGAGATACGCAGTATTTT; CDR3 protein: CASSLLAGVGDTQYF
J gene: TRBJ2-1; clone size: NA; V gene: TRBV4-3; CDR3 length: 19; D gene: TRBD2; CDR3 DNA: TGCGCCAGCAGCCAAGATGGGGGTAGCGGGAGACCAACCTACAATGAGCAGTTCTTC; CDR3 protein: CASSQDGGSGRPTYNEQFF
J gene: TRBJ1-2; clone size: NA; V gene: TRBV7-2; CDR3 length: 14; D gene: NA; CDR3 DNA: TGTGCCAGCAGCTTAATCTCAGGGGCCGGAGGCTACACCTTC; CDR3 protein: CASSLISGAGGYTF
J gene: TRBJ2-7; clone size: NA; V gene: TRBV4-1; CDR3 length: 16; D gene: TRBD1; CDR3 DNA: TGCGCCAGCAGCCTTACAGGGGGCGGGGGTCCTTACGAGCAGTACTTC; CDR3 protein: CASSLTGGGGPYEQYF
J gene: TRBJ1-2; clone size: NA; V gene: TRBV19; CDR3 length: 13; D gene: TRBD1; CDR3 DNA: TGTGCCAGTTCCGCAGGGGGTTCTGATGGCTACACCTTC; CDR3 protein: CASSAGGSDGYTF
J gene: TRBJ2-7; clone size: NA; V gene: TRBV6-1; CDR3 length: 15; D gene: NA; CDR3 DNA: TGTGCCAGCAGTGAAGCGCTGGAGGGACCCTACGAGCAGTACTTC; CDR3 protein: CASSEALEGPYEQYF
J gene: TRBJ2-1; clone size: NA; V gene: TRBV4-2; CDR3 length: 20; D gene: NA; CDR3 DNA: TGTGCCAGCAGCCAAGATCCTCCTTCTTACGAGGGACACGACTACAATGAGCAGTTCTTC; CDR3 protein: CASSQDPPSYEGHDYNEQFF
J gene: TRBJ1-1; clone size: NA; V gene: TRBV6-1; CDR3 length: 15; D gene: NA; CDR3 DNA: TGTGCCAGCAGTGCGGGGGTTCCCAGTGAAACTGAAGCTTTCTTT; CDR3 protein: CASSAGVPSETEAFF
J gene: TRBJ2-7; clone size: NA; V gene: TRBV6-5; CDR3 length: 14; D gene: TRBD2; CDR3 DNA: TGTGCCAGCAGTTTCGCGGGGGACTCCTACGAGCAGTACTTC; CDR3 protein: CASSFAGDSYEQYF
J gene: TRBJ1-4; clone size: NA; V gene: TRBV7-9; CDR3 length: 13; D gene: NA; CDR3 DNA: TGTGCCAGCAGCCCGGGGGGGGGTGAAAAACTGTTTTTT; CDR3 protein: CASSPGGGEKLFF
J gene: TRBJ1-1; clone size: NA; V gene: TRBV5-1; CDR3 length: 16; D gene: NA; CDR3 DNA: TGCGCCAGCAGTCGGCAGGGAAGTCTATTGGACACTGAAGCTTTCTTT; CDR3 protein: CASSRQGSLLDTEAFF
J gene: TRBJ1-2; clone size: NA; V gene: TRBV21-1; CDR3 length: 15; D gene: NA; CDR3 DNA: TGTGCCAGCAGCAATGACTTCTTAACAGGGGATGGCTACACCTTC; CDR3 protein: CASSNDFLTGDGYTF
J gene: TRBJ2-7; clone size: NA; V gene: TRBV28; CDR3 length: 14; D gene: NA; CDR3 DNA: TGTGCCAGCAACTCGGACAGAGTGGGATACGAGCAGTACTTC; CDR3 protein: CASNSDRVGYEQYF
J gene: TRBJ2-5; clone size: once; V gene: TRBV5-6; CDR3 length: 15; D gene: TRBD1; CDR3 DNA: TGTGCCAGCAGCAAATCCGGGACAGGGGTAGAGACCCAGTACTTC; CDR3 protein: CASSKSGTGVETQYF
J gene: TRBJ1-6; clone size: NA; V gene: TRBV27; CDR3 length: 16; D gene: TRBD1; CDR3 DNA: TGTGCCAGCAGTTTAATAGGGACAGGATATAATTCACCCCTCCACTTT; CDR3 protein: CASSLIGTGYNSPLHF
J gene: TRBJ2-2; clone size: NA; V gene: TRBV9; CDR3 length: 16; D gene: TRBD2; CDR3 DNA: TGTGCCAGCAGCGTAAGCGGGAACGCGAACACCGGGGAGCTGTTTTTT; CDR3 protein: CASSVSGNANTGELFF
J gene: TRBJ2-3; clone size: NA; V gene: TRBV5-1; CDR3 length: 16; D gene: TRBD1; CDR3 DNA: TGCGCCAGCAGCCAAGGACAGGGGGATTACACAGATACGCAGTATTTT; CDR3 protein: CASSQGQGDYTDTQYF
J gene: TRBJ2-1; clone size: NA; V gene: TRBV14; CDR3 length: 14; D gene: NA; CDR3 DNA: TGTGCCAGCAGCCAAGTAACTAGCTACAATGAGCAGTTCTTC; CDR3 protein: CASSQVTSYNEQFF
J gene: TRBJ2-2; clone size: NA; V gene: TRBV5-1; CDR3 length: 18; D gene: TRBD2; CDR3 DNA: TGCGCCAGCAGCTTGGTACTAGCGGGAGTTATTGGCACCGGGGAGCTGTTTTTT; CDR3 protein: CASSLVLAGVIGTGELFF
J gene: TRBJ2-5; clone size: NA; V gene: TRBV28; CDR3 length: 14; D gene: NA; CDR3 DNA: TGTGCCAGCAGTTTAGAGGGGGACCTGGGGACCCAGTACTTC; CDR3 protein: CASSLEGDLGTQYF
J gene: TRBJ1-1; clone size: NA; V gene: TRBV27; CDR3 length: 13; D gene: TRBD1; CDR3 DNA: TGTGCCAGCAGTTTCCCAGGGGGTACTGAAGCTTTCTTT; CDR3 protein: CASSFPGGTEAFF
J gene: TRBJ1-1; clone size: NA; V gene: TRBV30; CDR3 length: 14; D gene: TRBD1; CDR3 DNA: TGTGCCTGGAGGATGGACAGGCCGAACCCTGAAGCTTTCTTT; CDR3 protein: CAWRMDRPNPEAFF
J gene: TRBJ2-1; clone size: once; V gene: TRBV29-1; CDR3 length: 14; D gene: TRBD1; CDR3 DNA: TGCAGCGTTGTCGGTGGGACAGGAATCAATGAGCAGTTCTTC; CDR3 protein: CSVVGGTGINEQFF
J gene: TRBJ2-7; clone size: NA; V gene: TRBV27; CDR3 length: 15; D gene: TRBD2; CDR3 DNA: TGTGCCAGCAGGGATGGGCTAGCGGGAACCTACGAGCAGTACTTC; CDR3 protein: CASRDGLAGTYEQYF
J gene: TRBJ2-5; clone size: NA; V gene: TRBV11-3; CDR3 length: 14; D gene: TRBD1; CDR3 DNA: TGTGCCAGCAGCCTCCCGACAGGGAAAGAGACCCAGTACTTC; CDR3 protein: CASSLPTGKETQYF
J gene: TRBJ2-5; clone size: NA; V gene: TRBV2; CDR3 length: 13; D gene: TRBD2; CDR3 DNA: TGTGCCATGCTTAGCGGGCGGCAAGAGACCCAGTACTTC; CDR3 protein: CAMLSGRQETQYF
J gene: TRBJ2-5; clone size: NA; V gene: TRBV7-9; CDR3 length: 12; D gene: TRBD1; CDR3 DNA: TGTGCCAGTTTACAGGGGCGGGAGACCCAGTACTTC; CDR3 protein: CASLQGRETQYF
J gene: TRBJ1-1; clone size: NA; V gene: TRBV9; CDR3 length: 12; D gene: NA; CDR3 DNA: TGTGCCAGCAGCGTGGGCGACACTGAAGCTTTCTTT; CDR3 protein: CASSVGDTEAFF
J gene: TRBJ2-7; clone size: NA; V gene: TRBV7-8; CDR3 length: 17; D gene: TRBD2; CDR3 DNA: TGTGCCAGCAGCTCGGGACTAGCGGGAGAGGGGTCCTACGAGCAGTACTTC; CDR3 protein: CASSSGLAGEGSYEQYF
J gene: TRBJ2-5; clone size: NA; V gene: TRBV11-2; CDR3 length: 15; D gene: TRBD2; CDR3 DNA: TGTGCCAGCAGTCCGGGAGGGGGGTACCAAGAGACCCAGTACTTC; CDR3 protein: CASSPGGGYQETQYF
J gene: TRBJ2-1; clone size: NA; V gene: TRBV4-1; CDR3 length: 20; D gene: NA; CDR3 DNA: TGCGCCAGCAGCCCAGCCAGGAAGCGGCAGGGGACCCCCTCCTACAATGAGCAGTTCTTC; CDR3 protein: CASSPARKRQGTPSYNEQFF
J gene: TRBJ1-2; clone size: NA; V gene: TRBV7-9; CDR3 length: 13; D gene: NA; CDR3 DNA: TGTGCCAGCAGCACGACAGGAAACTATGGCTACACCTTC; CDR3 protein: CASSTTGNYGYTF
J gene: TRBJ1-1; clone size: NA; V gene: TRBV4-1; CDR3 length: 12; D gene: TRBD1; CDR3 DNA: TGCGCCAGCAGCCAGGGGGACAGCGACGCTTTCTTT; CDR3 protein: CASSQGDSDAFF
J gene: TRBJ1-1; clone size: NA; V gene: TRBV28; CDR3 length: 13; D gene: TRBD1; CDR3 DNA: TGTGCCAGCAGTTTAATAGGGGGCGCTGAAGCTTTCTTT; CDR3 protein: CASSLIGGAEAFF
J gene: TRBJ1-5; clone size: NA; V gene: TRBV25-1; CDR3 length: 14; D gene: NA; CDR3 DNA: TGTGCCAGCAGCCTGACAGGTGGCAATCAGCCCCAGCATTTT; CDR3 protein: CASSLTGGNQPQHF
J gene: TRBJ2-7; clone size: NA; V gene: TRBV4-3; CDR3 length: 14; D gene: TRBD1; CDR3 DNA: TGCGCCAGCAGCATCGACAGGGGAAACTACGAGCAGTACTTC; CDR3 protein: CASSIDRGNYEQYF
J gene: TRBJ2-7; clone size: NA; V gene: TRBV2; CDR3 length: 13; D gene: NA; CDR3 DNA: TGTGCCAGCAGTGAACTACAGGGTGACGAGCAGTACTTC; CDR3 protein: CASSELQGDEQYF
J gene: TRBJ1-2; clone size: NA; V gene: TRBV28; CDR3 length: 15; D gene: NA; CDR3 DNA: TGTGCCAGCAGTTTTGGTAGGGGGATCGGCTATGGCTACACCTTC; CDR3 protein: CASSFGRGIGYGYTF
J gene: TRBJ2-7; clone size: NA; V gene: TRBV12-5; CDR3 length: 16; D gene: TRBD1; CDR3 DNA: TGTGCTAGTGGTTTTCAAACAGGGGGCGCGGTTTACGAGCAGTACTTC; CDR3 protein: CASGFQTGGAVYEQYF